This T cell receptor (beta chain) is drawn from a study of cytomegalovirus exposure and HLA in healthy donors. About the research overall: Around 80 million unique TCR sequences came from HLA-typed donors in an early release.

Primers: 60 Vbeta forward and 13 Jbeta reverse. Method: immunoSEQ multiplex PCR; TCRdb's copy keeps in-frame clones and lacks some. Counted here are 90,000 to 120,000 clones, roughly 82% occurring once; the ten biggest clones make up 2% to 3%. V gave up 9 bases and J gave up 0 bases; unmatched junction bases: 9. Germline values: CDR1 LNHNV, CDR2 YYDKDF (reference sequence). The length of the CDR3 is 15 residues. Study-level findings and limits: One variant, a missense change in DCLRE1C, was linked in a later analysis to TCR beta V- and J-gene trimming. Most subjects' HLA-A and HLA-B alleles were reportedly predicted from TCR beta sequences.

In regard to this clone: Its antigen is unidentified.

V gene TRBV15 combines with J gene TRBJ2-3, with TRBD2 matching over 7 bases. The TCR originated in a man aged 30 to 39 in good health and CMV-seropositive. Material: PBMCs. The CDR3 sequence: CATARGGISTDTQYF. As DNA, the CDR3 is TGTGCCACAGCCCGCGGGGGTATCAGCACAGATACGCAGTATTTT.